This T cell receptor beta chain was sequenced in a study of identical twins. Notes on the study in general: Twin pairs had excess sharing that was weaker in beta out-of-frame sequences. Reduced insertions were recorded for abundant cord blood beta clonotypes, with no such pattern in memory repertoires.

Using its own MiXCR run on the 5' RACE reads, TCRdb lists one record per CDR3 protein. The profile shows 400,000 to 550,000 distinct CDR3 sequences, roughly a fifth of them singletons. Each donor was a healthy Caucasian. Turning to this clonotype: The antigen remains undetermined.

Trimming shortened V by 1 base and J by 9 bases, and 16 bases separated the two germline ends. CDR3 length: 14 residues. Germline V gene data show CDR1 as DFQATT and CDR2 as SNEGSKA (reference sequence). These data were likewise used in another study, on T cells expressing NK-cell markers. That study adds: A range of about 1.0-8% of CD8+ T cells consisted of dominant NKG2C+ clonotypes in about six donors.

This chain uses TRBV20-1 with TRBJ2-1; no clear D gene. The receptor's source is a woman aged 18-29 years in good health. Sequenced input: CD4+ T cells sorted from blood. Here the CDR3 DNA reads TGCAGTGCTAGAGCGTGGGCTAGTCCTGGTGAGCAGTTCTTC. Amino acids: CSARAWASPGEQFF.